A selection of T cell receptor beta chains follows, all from one sample in a study of early T cells in non-severe SARS-CoV-2 infection. One entry per CDR3 protein results from TCRdb running MiXCR on the 5' RACE reads. The profile covers about 64,000 distinct CDR3 sequences, with about 11% appearing a single time and less than 3% taken by the ten largest. The material was whole blood, obtained at baseline. These TCRs come from an adult who was a healthcare worker with PCR-confirmed SARS-CoV-2 infection or an uninfected control (not recorded which). Each CDR3 is given with its conserved first and last residue. A D gene is named only where the DNA matches it firmly. Clone size appears in some rows only: once, few, many, or a class for an expanded clone.

V	D	J	size	CDR3	DNA
TRBV11-3	.	TRBJ2-1	few	CASSSGTVRGNEQFF	TGTGCCAGCAGCTCCGGGACGGTCAGGGGCAATGAGCAGTTCTTC
TRBV6-1	TRBD1	TRBJ1-5	few	CASDRQGANWLGNQPQHF	TGTGCCAGCGACCGACAGGGGGCGAATTGGCTTGGCAATCAGCCCCAGCATTTT
TRBV20-1	.	TRBJ1-6	few	CSARGIWGSPLHF	TGCAGTGCTAGGGGGATTTGGGGATCACCCCTCCACTTT
TRBV5-1	TRBD1	TRBJ1-2	few	CASSPDRVTGYTF	TGCGCCAGCAGCCCGGACAGGGTTACGGGCTACACCTTC
TRBV24-1	.	TRBJ2-2	.	CATSRDGELFF	TGTGCCACCAGTCGGGACGGGGAGCTGTTTTTT
TRBV20-1	TRBD2	TRBJ2-5	.	CSAQEMAGGLETQYF	TGCAGTGCGCAAGAGATGGCGGGGGGCCTGGAGACCCAGTACTTC
TRBV14	TRBD1	TRBJ1-4	medium-sized	CASSATGGRQKLFF	TGTGCCAGCAGTGCGACAGGGGGCCGACAAAAACTGTTTTTT
TRBV7-9	.	TRBJ2-3	.	CASSLDSNRDTQYF	TGTGCCAGCAGCTTAGACTCAAATAGAGATACGCAGTATTTT
TRBV20-1	TRBD1	TRBJ2-5	.	CSARDLRDSFQETQYF	TGCAGTGCTAGGGATCTCCGGGACAGCTTCCAAGAGACCCAGTACTTC
TRBV6-5	.	TRBJ2-7	many	CASSYSPAGEQYF	TGTGCCAGCAGTTACTCCCCGGCTGGAGAGCAGTACTTC
TRBV30	TRBD1	TRBJ1-1	.	CAWRSGGWTEAFF	TGTGCCTGGCGATCAGGGGGATGGACTGAAGCTTTCTTT
TRBV20-1	TRBD1	TRBJ1-6	few	CSAARTGGNSPLHF	TGCAGTGCTGCCAGGACAGGAGGAAATTCACCCCTCCACTTT
TRBV6-2/TRBV6-3	TRBD2	TRBJ2-1	.	CASSYYPAGEQFF	TGTGCCAGCAGTTACTATCCAGCGGGGGAGCAGTTCTTC
TRBV30	.	TRBJ1-1	many	CAWSRPGRLNTEAFF	TGTGCCTGGAGTAGACCGGGACGACTTAACACTGAAGCTTTCTTT
TRBV20-1	TRBD2	TRBJ2-3	many	CSARRSPSGGATDTQYF	TGCAGTGCTAGACGCTCGCCTAGCGGGGGGGCGACAGATACGCAGTATTTT
TRBV5-1	.	TRBJ1-2	.	CASSQQPDYGYTF	TGCGCCAGCAGCCAACAGCCCGACTATGGCTACACCTTC
TRBV7-6	.	TRBJ2-3	many	CASSSGSVADTQYF	TGTGCCAGCAGCTCGGGGTCCGTGGCAGATACGCAGTATTTT
TRBV7-3	TRBD1	TRBJ2-3	few	CASSSNPTGGDTQYF	TGTGCCAGCAGCTCAAACCCTACAGGGGGGGATACGCAGTATTTT
TRBV2	.	TRBJ1-5	.	CASSRTGSSNQPQHF	TGTGCCAGCAGTCGAACAGGGTCGAGCAATCAGCCCCAGCATTTT
TRBV27	TRBD1	TRBJ2-7	.	CASSLSSGTGVYEQYF	TGTGCCAGCAGTTTATCCTCCGGGACAGGGGTCTACGAGCAGTACTTC
TRBV20-1	TRBD1	TRBJ1-4	many	CSAGTGKGEKLFF	TGCAGTGCGGGGACAGGGAAAGGCGAAAAACTGTTTTTT
TRBV29-1	TRBD2	TRBJ2-2	.	CSVDGGGARRELFF	TGCAGCGTTGACGGGGGGGGCGCTCGGCGGGAGCTGTTTTTT
TRBV2	TRBD1	TRBJ1-2	.	CASSGDRAISNYGYTF	TGTGCCAGCAGTGGGGACAGGGCAATCTCTAACTATGGCTACACCTTC
TRBV15	.	TRBJ2-3	few	CATSRDLPDTQYF	TGTGCCACCAGCAGAGATCTGCCAGATACGCAGTATTTT
TRBV4-3	.	TRBJ1-3	many	CASSHLLNSGNTIYF	TGCGCCAGCAGCCACCTTCTAAACTCTGGAAACACCATATATTTT
TRBV4-2	.	TRBJ1-2	few	CASSQDDSAEDYGYTF	TGTGCCAGCAGCCAAGATGACAGCGCGGAGGACTATGGCTACACCTTC
TRBV6-5	.	TRBJ1-4	.	CASSHTRRNEKLFF	TGTGCCAGCAGTCACACCCGGCGGAATGAAAAACTGTTTTTT
TRBV12-3/TRBV12-4	.	TRBJ1-1	.	CASTPRGDATEAFF	TGTGCCAGCACTCCCCGCGGGGACGCCACTGAAGCTTTCTTT
TRBV6-6	.	TRBJ2-7	many	CASSYSTAQVSEQYF	TGTGCCAGCAGTTACTCGACGGCTCAGGTTTCCGAGCAGTACTTC
TRBV27	TRBD1	TRBJ1-1	few	CASSPGAQGVFWGNTEAFF	TGTGCCAGCAGCCCTGGGGCACAGGGGGTTTTCTGGGGGAACACTGAAGCTTTCTTT
TRBV7-9	.	TRBJ2-7	medium-sized	CASSSNSGRDGVYEQYF	TGTGCCAGCAGCTCAAATTCGGGCAGGGATGGGGTTTACGAGCAGTACTTC
TRBV3-1	.	TRBJ1-1	few	CASSQGGANTEAFF	TGTGCCAGCAGCCAGGGTGGCGCAAACACTGAAGCTTTCTTT
TRBV7-9	.	TRBJ1-4	many	CASSLNRAGNPAYRHEKLFF	TGTGCCAGCAGCTTAAATCGGGCGGGGAATCCCGCTTACAGGCATGAAAAACTGTTTTTT
TRBV2	.	TRBJ2-1	many	CASNKGSSYNEQFF	TGTGCCAGCAATAAGGGAAGCTCCTACAATGAGCAGTTCTTC
TRBV20-1	.	TRBJ2-5	many	CSARPPGPTPKETQYF	TGCAGTGCCCGACCTCCGGGACCTACCCCGAAGGAGACCCAGTACTTC
TRBV11-2	.	TRBJ2-1	few	CASSSDTLHEQFF	TGTGCCAGCAGCAGCGACACCTTACATGAGCAGTTCTTC
TRBV7-9	.	TRBJ2-1	few	CASSLAITVNEQFF	TGTGCCAGCAGCTTAGCGATAACAGTCAATGAGCAGTTCTTC
TRBV7-6	.	TRBJ2-2	many	CASSLAPGETGELFF	TGTGCCAGCAGCTTAGCCCCGGGGGAGACCGGGGAGCTGTTTTTT
TRBV2	.	TRBJ2-7	.	CASKGYEQYF	TGTGCCAGCAAAGGCTACGAGCAGTACTTC
TRBV10-2	.	TRBJ2-1	.	CASSVDSSYNEQFF	TGCGCCAGCAGTGTGGATAGCTCCTACAATGAGCAGTTCTTC
TRBV6-5	.	TRBJ2-5	few	CASSSIGTEETQYF	TGTGCCAGCAGTTCAATCGGGACGGAAGAGACCCAGTACTTC
TRBV2	.	TRBJ1-1	few	CASSEGRLNTEAFF	TGTGCCAGCAGCGAGGGCCGTTTGAACACTGAAGCTTTCTTT
TRBV19	TRBD1	TRBJ2-3	few	CASTTGGGTDTQYF	TGTGCCAGTACGACAGGGGGCGGGACAGATACGCAGTATTTT
TRBV9	TRBD2	TRBJ2-5	.	CASSVGSGAETQYF	TGTGCCAGCAGCGTAGGTAGCGGGGCGGAGACCCAGTACTTC
TRBV4-3	TRBD2	TRBJ2-1	.	CASSQQRGGVEQFF	TGCGCCAGCAGCCAGCAGCGGGGGGGCGTTGAGCAGTTCTTC
TRBV5-1	TRBD2	TRBJ2-3	.	CASSLGLEFSTDTQYF	TGCGCCAGCAGCCTGGGACTAGAGTTTAGCACAGATACGCAGTATTTT
TRBV7-2	.	TRBJ2-7	few	CASSLEGVLPEQYF	TGTGCCAGCAGCTTAGAAGGAGTCCTACCCGAGCAGTACTTC